This entry features one TCR beta chain sequence. It lacks a known antigen. Per-base quality was not reported, and no clone a single base away is much larger than it. These data originate in a study of technical replicates of blood from a few donors (dated by TCRdb to 2016 to 2017). V has 6 bases trimmed and J has 4 bases trimmed; junction bases matching no gene number 7. CDR1 MDHEN and CDR2 SYDVKM were looked up in the germline V gene. From the cysteine through the phenylalanine, the CDR3 covers 15 amino acids. Just CDR3 DNA is preserved here, 45 bases in frame from base 1. The library was produced with the immunoSEQ multiplex PCR assay. TCRdb stores this immuneACCESS table with in-frame sequences only. Part of the clones is absent; in the studies checked, under half of the shortfall reflects unresolved V genes, and no reason is known for the rest. This sample comprises some 56,000 clones, 85% to 95% of them detected only once. The biggest ten clones account for roughly 4.5% of the sample.

This TCR came from a human donor in good health. Some clones in this sample may be carry-over from other donors' samples. The sequence joins TRBV28 to TRBJ1-3, with TRBD1 identical over 9 junction bases. Sequenced input: PBMCs. The CDR3 corresponds to CASRGQGTYGNTIYF. The nucleotide sequence is TGTGCCAGCAGGGGACAGGGAACTTACGGAAACACCATATATTTT.